This TCR beta chain was retrieved from a study of beta chain features in type 1 diabetes (dated 2018 in TCRdb). As for the study more broadly: No differences in mean age, gender distribution, total cell number or subset yield were found between patients and healthy donors. Whereas all 30 or so donors provided naive and central memory subsets, regulatory and stem cell-like memory subsets were isolated from just 8 patients and roughly eight healthy donors. The study compared the TCRB repertoires of sorted circulating CD4+ T cell subsets in recently diagnosed type 1 diabetes patients with those in matched healthy donors. Across all samples, almost 110 million sorted cells were examined, and cell number per subset correlated strongly with RNA yield.

Each donor gave one peripheral blood draw, approximately 110 mL on average, collected into heparinised tubes. A BD FACSAria II and a panel including CD45RO, CCR7, CD25, CD127, CD95 and CD27 were used to sort naive, central memory, regulatory and stem cell-like memory CD4+ T cells. All sorted populations exceeded 95% purity. PBMCs were isolated immediately by Lymphoprep density gradient centrifugation and stained directly without culture. So that batch effects would be minimized, each experiment stained and sorted samples in pairs, pairing one healthy donor with one patient. The entire amount of isolated RNA was reverse transcribed using the High Capacity cDNA Reverse Transcription Kit, so the sequenced TCRB transcripts were expressed ones. Deep immunoSEQ sequencing was performed on naive, central memory and regulatory T cell samples, with an average of roughly 3.6 million total reads per sample. Sorted cells were lysed in RLT buffer and RNA was extracted with DNase-treated RNeasy Micro or Mini kits, depending on cell number. To prevent cross-contamination, every cell subset was processed on its own, while patient and healthy donor samples were processed together. TCRB sequences were amplified from cDNA with the immunoSEQ multiplex PCR, producing 87-bp fragments spanning the CDR3 region. Sequencing of the amplicons was performed on the Illumina HiSeq platform. Per the original workflow: Synthetic template baselines were used to correct PCR bias computationally, reads within Hamming distance 2 were collapsed, and singletons that could not be merged were discarded. Reads were aligned to IMGT to assign V, D and J genes, CDR3 length, and insertions or deletions at six rearrangement sites. Within each subset, clonotype counts were normalized to the number of sorted cells before true diversity and Gini coefficients were calculated with the tcR R package. The overlap coefficient, calculated on TCRB nucleotide sequences, was used to quantify repertoire sharing. Out-of-frame TCRB sequences from naive cells were analyzed as a proxy for the pre-selection repertoire. TCRdb's version of the immuneACCESS table is confined to in-frame rearrangements and falls short of the full clone set. An unresolved V gene accounts for under half of the shortfall where checked; the remainder is of unknown origin. V, J and clone size were drawn from that table, and D and trimming were deduced from the DNA. Here the sample has some 660,000 clones; roughly an eighth occur a single time. The ten largest account for approximately 0.043% of the sample.

General conclusions and limits of the study: Because cDNA was sequenced instead of genomic DNA, activated cells with high expression could be over-represented, although the groups did not differ in activation or CD3 levels. Naive, central memory and regulatory TCRB repertoires appeared more similar among patients than among healthy donors. Because small numbers of individuals were included in the HLA sub-analyses, any influence of HLA type on TCRB rearrangement was left unresolved. Fewer insertions and more nucleotide deletions at VDJ recombination sites were observed in patients with type 1 diabetes, implying thymic rearrangement abnormalities. In all four CD4+ subsets, TCRB CDR3 length was moderately but significantly shorter in type 1 diabetes patients. Shorter templates might be favored by PCR, yet because patient and control samples were amplified and corrected together, any such skew would affect both groups equally.

As regards this clone: The target of this receptor is not known. No per-base quality is available; no much larger clone lies one base away.

This clonotype was obtained from a man between 18 and 35 years old with type 1 diabetes. Material for sequencing was naive CD4+ T cells from blood. The cell subset or site label, read with the paper, signifies: true naive CD4+ T cells.

In nucleotide form, the sequence is TGTGCCAGCAGCTTTTGGGCTTTCAAGTACCAAGAGACCCAGTACTTC. Translation gives CASSFWAFKYQETQYF. The chain was built from TRBV11-2 and TRBJ2-5; no D gene can be assigned with confidence. Counted from cysteine to phenylalanine, this CDR3 has 16 amino acids. Only the CDR3 DNA stays, 48 bases, in frame from base 1. V is clipped by 3 bases and J by 0 bases, and the sequence between their germline boundaries is 14 bases long. The germline V gene supplies CDR1 SGHAT and CDR2 FQNNGV.